This TCR beta chain stems from a study of regulatory T cells in long-lasting Graves disease. The authors built TCR beta libraries using iRepertoire HTBI primers and Arm-PCR of CDR3 regions. TCRdb passed the multiplex PCR reads through MiXCR, listing each CDR3 protein once. The table records around 420,000 distinct CDR3 sequences, around 15% of them present only once. Time point described: newly diagnosed GD, antithyroid drugs for less than 3 months. From RNA extracted from PBMCs, the TCR library was made. In its sample, this clonotype was seen many times. The CDR3 loop spans 18 amino acids. The germline V gene encodes CDR1 SQVTM and CDR2 ANQGSEA. V trimming: 5 bases; J trimming: 3 bases; junction bases outside the gene matches: 18.

This chain connects TRBV29-1 to TRBJ2-3; 9 bases are a match to TRBD1. The source of this sequence is a female donor with Graves disease. The sample in question was peripheral blood mononuclear cells (PBMCs), obtained at new diagnosis, from a patient treated with antithyroid drugs. The CDR3 nucleotides read TGCAGCGTTAACCCGATCTCGGGGACAGGGACCTATACAGATACGCAGTATTTT. It codes for CSVNPISGTGTYTDTQYF.